The 13 T cell receptor beta chains in this list originate from one sample, sequenced in a study of T cells in Graves' hyperthyroidism and ophthalmopathy. Researchers took RNA transcripts and amplified the TCR beta CDR3 regions from them. First-round RT-PCR with HTBI primers amplified the TCR CDR3 region. TCRdb reprocessed the multiplex PCR reads with MiXCR, giving one entry per CDR3 protein. The profile covers 300,000 to 450,000 distinct CDR3 sequences, with approximately 15% appearing a single time and 8% to 13% taken by the ten largest. Sequencing was carried out using blood. These receptors were collected from a woman aged 60 to 75 with Graves' hyperthyroidism.

This clonotype was detected many times. A much larger clone is a single base away; this may be a read error. The chain links TRBV7-2 to TRBJ1-2, with D unclear. Germline V gene data show CDR1 as SGHTA and CDR2 as FQGNSA. The V end was cut by 1 base, the J end by 4 bases, with 4 bases between. The CDR3 has 12 amino acids. The CDR3 nucleotides are TGTGCCAGCAGCTTAGACGTCTATGGCTACACCTTC. The encoded protein is CASSLDVYGYTF.

This clonotype has at least ten counts. Here the CDR3 DNA reads TGTGCCAGCTCACCAATGGACGGAGTGATCTACGAGCAGTACTTC. It yields the protein CASSPMDGVIYEQYF. The rearrangement uses TRBV18 and TRBJ2-7, with no clear D. Trimming pared 2 bases from V and 3 bases from J, leaving 14 bases between. Germline V gene sequence: CDR1 KGHSH, CDR2 LQKENI. The CDR3 runs to 15 residues.

There are many counts of this clonotype. This may be a read error: a much more frequent sequence differs by one nucleotide. This chain uses TRBV3-1 with TRBJ2-7; 8 positions match TRBD2. Unmatched junction bases numbered 3, after V lost 1 base and J lost 4 bases. Germline V CDR1 and CDR2: LGHDT, YNNKEL (reference sequence). The CDR3 contains 14 residues. This chain's CDR3 is CASSQASGGYEQYF. The CDR3 DNA follows: TGTGCCAGCAGCCAAGCGAGCGGGGGATACGAGCAGTACTTC.

The sample holds a few counts of this clonotype. J is TRBJ2-5 and V is TRBV19; possibly TRBD1 or TRBD2 for D (5 bases each). This CDR3 contains 13 residues. Trimming pared 3 bases from V and 7 bases from J, leaving 12 bases between. Germline V CDR1 and CDR2: LNHDA, SQIVND (reference sequence). CDR3 loop: CASSMELRGTQYF. The CDR3 coding sequence is TGTGCCAGTAGTATGGAATTGAGGGGGACCCAGTACTTC.

As for this clonotype: The junction departs from the called germline gene at one end, perhaps through a read error. This chain links TRBV7-9 with TRBJ2-1; the D is unclear. Germline V gene sequence: CDR1 SEHNR, CDR2 FQNEAQ (reference sequence). The CDR3 contains 13 residues. Here the CDR3 DNA reads TGTGTCAGCAGCCCGAGAAGGTACAATGAGCAGTTCTTC. It encodes CVSSPRRYNEQFF.

With regard to this clonotype: A much larger clone differs from this one at a single base, so this may be a read error. This chain uses TRBV6-1 with TRBJ2-7, with TRBD2 matching over 9 bases. The V segment lost 4 bases and the J segment 7 bases; nucleotides outside the gene matches: 5. Per the germline V gene, CDR1 is MNHNS and CDR2 is SASEGT. The CDR3 is 13 amino acids. CDR3 nucleotide sequence: TGTGCCAGCAGTGCAGCTAGCGGGATTGAGCAGTACTTC. As protein: CASSAASGIEQYF.

This chain links TRBV5-1 with TRBJ2-5; 7 bases are a match to TRBD1. Germline CDR1 is SGHRS and CDR2 is YFSETQ. The CDR3 runs to 15 residues. V dropped 4 bases and J dropped 0; count of bases not matched to a gene: 6. The CDR3, as DNA: TGCGCCAGCAGCATCACGACAGGGTACCAAGAGACCCAGTACTTC. It translates to CASSITTGYQETQYF.

This clonotype was picked up many times. This sequence joins TRBV28 and TRBJ1-5; possible D gene TRBD1, 6 bases. CDR1 and CDR2 (germline): MDHEN, SYDVKM. Trimming cost V 5 bases and J 2 bases, with 16 bases left between them. This CDR3 comprises 16 residues. CDR3 amino acids: CASSLLQGTGNQPQHF. As DNA, the CDR3 is TGTGCCAGCAGTCTACTACAGGGAACCGGCAATCAGCCCCAGCATTTT.

This clonotype was counted only a few times. The chain uses TRBV5-5 and TRBJ2-2; TRBD1 matches 8 bases. The trim removed 3 bases at V and 4 bases at J, leaving 8 bases unmatched. Germline-derived CDR1 and CDR2 are SGHKS and YYEKEE (reference sequence). This CDR3 has 16 residues. CDR3 in amino acids: CASSSYRTGSTGELFF. The DNA of the CDR3 is TGTGCCAGCAGCTCGTACAGGACAGGGAGCACCGGGGAGCTGTTTTTT.

This clonotype was counted ten times or more. V gene TRBV27 combines with J gene TRBJ2-5; possibly TRBD1 for D (6 bases). Trimming stripped 4 bases from V and 0 bases from J, with 6 bases between. The CDR3 spans 13 residues. CDR1 and CDR2 from the germline V gene are MNHEY and SMNVEV (reference sequence). CDR3 DNA: TGTGCCAGCAGTTACAGGGACCAAGAGACCCAGTACTTC. Encoded protein: CASSYRDQETQYF.

This chain uses TRBV11-2 with TRBJ2-3, with D possibly matching TRBD2 (6 bases). The germline V gene has CDR1 SGHAT and CDR2 FQNNGV. Trimming stripped 5 bases from V and 7 bases from J, with 10 bases between. The CDR3 runs 12 residues. This CDR3 reads CASSREAYTQYF. The DNA of the CDR3 is TGTGCCAGCAGCAGGGAGGCATATACGCAGTATTTT.

The V and J genes are TRBV4-1 and TRBJ2-3; D ambiguous. The V and J ends lost 4 bases and 2 bases respectively, with 13 bases between them. CDR3 size: 15 residues. The germline V gene has CDR1 MGHRA and CDR2 YSYEKL. CDR3 loop: CASSPPQLITDTQYF. Written as DNA, the CDR3 is TGCGCCAGCAGCCCTCCTCAACTAATCACAGATACGCAGTATTTT.

This clonotype has ten or more counts. V is TRBV11-2 and J is TRBJ2-5; the match to TRBD1 covers 12 bases. Germline values: CDR1 SGHAT, CDR2 FQNNGV. Trimming at V came to 5 bases and at J to 4 bases, leaving 2 bases not matched to a gene. This CDR3 spans 14 amino acids. In nucleotides, the CDR3 is TGTGCCAGCAGCCGGGACAGGGGGCGAGAGACCCAGTACTTC. Translated, it gives CASSRDRGRETQYF.